This T cell receptor (beta chain) was recovered during a study of blood T cell repertoires in COVID-19. Study in general: The United States, Italy and Spain provided the acute and convalescent COVID-19 samples. PBMCs, B-cell-depleted T cells, or T cells provided the cDNA or gDNA that made up the material.

In germline, CDR1 is SEHNR, CDR2 FQNEAQ (reference sequence). V was pared by 8 bases and J by 0 bases, with 11 bases between. CDR3 size: 14 residues. Authors' processing steps: It was from reference gene primer amplification that nucleated cell counts were estimated. Data came from immunoSEQ multiplex PCR; TCRdb stores just in-frame clones and leaves some out. That table gives V, J and clone size, and the DNA gave D and trimming. This sample yields approximately 20,000 clones, of which about nine tenths are seen a single time; over 8.5% belongs to the top ten. The chain links TRBV7-9 to TRBJ2-1; no definite D call. This TCR was sampled from a human donor in a cohort sampled during active COVID-19. Sequencing was performed on peripheral blood. The CDR3 DNA sequence: TGTGCCAGCCAGACTGGTTACTCCTACAATGAGCAGTTCTTC. This translates into CASQTGYSYNEQFF.